Below, 23 T cell receptor beta chains from the same sample are listed, as sequenced in a study of T-cell reconstitution after alpha-beta-depleted transplantation in children (dated by TCRdb to 2015 to 2016). Library generation was performed with PCR. TCRdb names Illumina HiSeq 2500 as the instrument used. TCR library preparation used molecular barcoding, with unique molecular identifiers applied to normalize quantification of the TCRbeta repertoire. The public reads were reprocessed in TCRdb via fastp at Q25 and MiXCR, keeping in-frame beta chains. Duplicate CDR3 protein sequences are folded into a single record with the most common DNA and genes. This sample is represented by fewer than 350,000 distinct CDR3 sequences; around 10% of them were singletons. The ten largest clonotypes hold about 8% of the sample. The intended sense of this specimen's treatment or condition label: allogeneic hematopoietic cell transplantation with graft depleted of TCRalphabeta T cells and CD19 B cells.

Specimen: PBMCs, collected before TCRalphabeta/CD19-depleted stem cell transplant. Source of these receptors: a boy younger than two with acute myeloid leukemia, due to receive a stem cell transplant.

The chain has TRBV29-1 and TRBJ2-7, with D maybe TRBD2 (6 bases). Germline V gene data show CDR1 as SQVTM and CDR2 as ANQGSEA. CDR3 length: 13 amino acids. With 5 bases removed from V and 6 bases from J, the gap between germline ends came to 17 bases. CDR3 DNA sequence: TGCAGCGTTTCCCAGGGTGGGACTCGCGAGCAGTACTTC. Encoded protein: CSVSQGGTREQYF.

The sample holds many counts of this clonotype. The chain employs TRBV3-1 and TRBJ2-3, with D possibly TRBD2 on 6 matching bases. From germline, CDR1 is LGHDT and CDR2 YNNKEL (reference sequence). V dropped 1 base and J dropped 2 bases, with 10 bases sitting between them. CDR3 length: 15 amino acids. The CDR3 here is CASSQGTTNTDTQYF. DNA of the CDR3: TGTGCCAGCAGCCAAGGGACTACCAACACAGATACGCAGTATTTT.

This clonotype was detected many times. The chain joins TRBV6-5 to TRBJ1-2; D is possibly TRBD1 (6 bases). The CDR3 consists of 13 residues. Looked up from germline, CDR1 is MNHEY and CDR2 is SVGAGI. Trimming cost V 0 bases and J 8 bases, with 10 bases left between them. CDR3 in amino acids: CASSYSRGRGYTF. In DNA, the CDR3 is TGTGCCAGCAGTTACTCCCGGGGGCGAGGCTACACCTTC.

This clonotype was recorded at least ten times. The CDR3 loop is CASSLEAGRDTQYF. Here the CDR3 DNA reads TGCGCCAGCAGCTTGGAGGCAGGTCGGGATACGCAGTATTTT. The chain has TRBV5-1 and TRBJ2-3; D not certain. The CDR3 covers 14 residues. V was clipped by 0 bases and J by 6 bases, with 11 bases between them. Per germline, CDR1 SGHRS and CDR2 YFSETQ.

This rearrangement joins TRBV6-2 or TRBV6-3 to TRBJ2-1; 8 bases map to TRBD1. CDR1 and CDR2 (germline): MNHEY, SVGEGT. With V trimmed by 6 bases and J by 5 bases, 12 bases remained unmatched. The CDR3 is made up of 16 amino acids. This chain's CDR3 is CASRGQIRGRNNEQFF. In nucleotides, the CDR3 is TGTGCCAGCAGGGGGCAGATCAGGGGGCGTAACAATGAGCAGTTCTTC.

This clonotype was recorded at least ten times. The chain links TRBV28 to TRBJ2-3; TRBD2 might be the D (5 bases). The CDR3 contains 14 residues. Germline V CDR1 and CDR2: MDHEN, SYDVKM. V shed 5 bases and J shed 2 bases, with 11 bases lying between them. The CDR3 DNA reads TGTGCCAGCAGTCCCGGACTGAACACAGATACGCAGTATTTT. Translation gives CASSPGLNTDTQYF. The whole variable domain, filled in from reference TRBV28 and TRBJ2-3, reads DVKVTQSSRYLVKRTGEKVFLECVQDMDHENMFWYRQDPGLGLRLIYFSYDVKMKEKGDIPEGYSVSREKKERFSLILESASTNQTSMYLCASSPGLNTDTQYFGPGTRLTVL.

The table lists this clonotype with many counts. This sequence joins TRBV9 and TRBJ2-3, with 7 bases that match TRBD1. Germline-derived CDR1 and CDR2 are SGDLS and YYNGEE. V trimming: 1 base; J trimming: 4 bases; junction bases outside the gene matches: 0. The CDR3 is made up of 13 amino acids. The CDR3 is CASSVQGADTQYF. In DNA form, the CDR3 reads TGTGCCAGCAGCGTACAGGGGGCAGATACGCAGTATTTT.

The rearrangement uses TRBV7-6 and TRBJ1-1, with D maybe TRBD1 (5 bases). The germline V gene has CDR1 SGHVS and CDR2 FNYEAQ. V lost 4 bases and J lost 7, with 7 bases in between. This CDR3 has 11 amino acids. The CDR3 sequence is CASSSTGEAFF. The CDR3 DNA is TGTGCCAGCAGCTCCACAGGTGAAGCTTTCTTT.

This clonotype appeared many times. The genes are TRBV27 and TRBJ2-7; 8 positions match TRBD1. CDR3 size: 14 residues. The ends lost 3 bases at V and 5 bases at J; junction bases unmatched: 6. Germline V gene lookup returns CDR1 MNHEY and CDR2 SMNVEV (reference sequence). CDR3 sequence: CASSFLGQANEQYF. Here the CDR3 DNA reads TGTGCCAGCAGTTTCCTGGGACAGGCTAACGAGCAGTACTTC.

This clonotype was detected ten times or more. J is TRBJ2-7 and V is TRBV10-3; TRBD1 matches at 9 bases. The germline CDR1 and CDR2 sequences are ENHRY and SYGVKD. The CDR3 has 15 residues. With V trimmed by 0 bases and J by 4 bases, 4 bases remained unmatched. CDR3 DNA: TGTGCCATCAGTGAGTCGGGACAGGGTTCGTACGAGCAGTACTTC. Its protein is CAISESGQGSYEQYF.

There are many counts of this clonotype. The gene calls are TRBV11-2 and TRBJ2-5; D is possibly TRBD1 or TRBD2 (5 bases each). Germline lookup yields CDR1 SGHAT and CDR2 FQNNGV. V was trimmed by 0 bases and J by 4 bases, leaving 9 bases between them. This CDR3 region has 14 residues. The CDR3 protein is CASSLEAGRETQYF. The CDR3, as DNA: TGTGCCAGCAGCTTAGAAGCAGGGAGAGAGACCCAGTACTTC. Complete variable domain (other parts from reference TRBV11-2 and TRBJ2-5): EAGVAQSPRYKIIEKRQSVAFWCNPISGHATLYWYQQILGQGPKLLIQFQNNGVVDDSQLPKDRFSAERLKGVDSTLKIQPAKLEDSAVYLCASSLEAGRETQYFGPGTRLLVL.

This clonotype was seen more than once but under ten times. The chain carries TRBV7-3 and TRBJ2-1, with D tentatively TRBD1 or TRBD2 (7 bases each). The V end was cut by 2 bases, the J end by 7 bases, with 18 bases between. CDR3 length equals 16 residues. Germline loops: CDR1 SGHTA, CDR2 FQGTGA. This CDR3 reads CASSLVRQGGSNEQFF. The CDR3 nucleotides are TGTGCCAGCAGCTTAGTGCGGCAGGGGGGGAGTAATGAGCAGTTCTTC.

This clonotype was seen many times. V usage is TRBV5-1 and J usage is TRBJ2-7; D may be TRBD2 (5 bases). The germline gives CDR1 SGHRS, CDR2 YFSETQ. V lost 7 bases to trimming and J lost 2 bases, with 19 bases between them. This CDR3 region has 15 residues. The CDR3 nucleotides read TGCGCCAGCTACCCAGGCGGGCCGGCCGCCTACGAGCAGTACTTC. Its translation is CASYPGGPAAYEQYF. Based on the CDR3 plus reference TRBV5-1 and TRBJ2-7, the full variable domain is KAGVTQTPRYLIKTRGQQVTLSCSPISGHRSVSWYQQTPGQGLQFLFEYFSETQRNKGNFPGRFSGRQFSNSRSEMNVSTLELGDSALYLCASYPGGPAAYEQYFGPGTRLTVT.

This clonotype was counted many times. This rearrangement joins TRBV20-1 to TRBJ2-1; 7 bases agree with TRBD2. V was clipped by 6 bases and J by 4 bases; unmatched bases: 9. The CDR3 consists of 14 residues. CDR1 is DFQATT, CDR2 SNEGSKA, per germline (reference sequence). The CDR3 DNA reads as TGCAGTGCATTGACTAGCCGAGGGTACAATGAGCAGTTCTTC. Its translation is CSALTSRGYNEQFF.

This clonotype was recorded at least ten times. The rearrangement joins TRBV9 to TRBJ1-1; no firm D call. The CDR3 is made up of 14 amino acids. Deletions cut 4 bases from V and 0 bases from J, with 10 bases between. Germline V CDR1 and CDR2: SGDLS, YYNGEE. Here the CDR3 DNA reads TGTGCCAGCAGCCCCCGACCTATGAACACTGAAGCTTTCTTT. Amino acid sequence: CASSPRPMNTEAFF.

This clonotype was seen at least ten times. V gene TRBV7-2 combines with J gene TRBJ2-1; 7 nucleotides line up with TRBD1. The CDR3 extends over 15 amino acids. Unmatched junction bases numbered 5, after V lost 0 bases and J lost 6 bases. Germline V gene data show CDR1 as SGHTA and CDR2 as FQGNSA. In DNA, the CDR3 is TGTGCCAGCAGCTTAGCTTTGGCAGGGGGCAATGAGCAGTTCTTC. Amino acids: CASSLALAGGNEQFF.

This clonotype was counted at least ten times. The genes are TRBV28 and TRBJ2-2, with TRBD2 identical over 14 bases. Trimming took 6 bases from V and 4 from J; bases not matched to a gene: 7. The CDR3 sequence is 17 residues long. Germline V gives CDR1 MDHEN, CDR2 SYDVKM. Written as DNA, the CDR3 is TGTGCCAGCAGGGAGACTAGCGGGGGGGCGTTCACCGGGGAGCTGTTTTTT. This translates into CASRETSGGAFTGELFF.

The rearrangement uses TRBV30 and TRBJ2-5, with D possibly being TRBD2 (6 bases). The V gene's germline CDR1 is GTSNPN and CDR2 SVGIG (reference sequence). The CDR3 length is 15 residues. Trimming pared 2 bases from V and 4 bases from J, leaving 17 bases between. CDR3: CAWSLAGIGGETQYF. The CDR3, as DNA: TGTGCCTGGAGTCTCGCGGGGATCGGGGGAGAGACCCAGTACTTC.

Details on this clonotype: A read error may explain this, as a much larger clone is one base away. This sequence joins TRBV5-5 and TRBJ2-5, with 9 bases that match TRBD2. Per the germline V gene, CDR1 is SGHKS and CDR2 is YYEKEE (reference sequence). CDR3 length equals 14 residues. CDR3 residues: CASSLPGGRETEYF. CDR3 DNA: TGTGCCAGCAGCTTGCCTGGCGGGAGGGAGACCGAGTACTTC.

This clonotype was detected many times. This chain uses TRBV5-1 with TRBJ1-5, with D uncertain. V was trimmed by 4 bases and J by 9 bases, leaving 11 bases between them. Germline assignment: CDR1 SGHRS and CDR2 YFSETQ. The CDR3 spans 12 residues. CDR3 in amino acids: CASSMTGGPQHF. Here the CDR3 DNA reads TGCGCCAGCAGCATGACGGGCGGGCCCCAGCATTTT. The full variable domain, its missing parts supplied by reference TRBV5-1 and TRBJ1-5, is KAGVTQTPRYLIKTRGQQVTLSCSPISGHRSVSWYQQTPGQGLQFLFEYFSETQRNKGNFPGRFSGRQFSNSRSEMNVSTLELGDSALYLCASSMTGGPQHFGDGTRLSIL.

This clonotype was observed at least ten times. The chain carries TRBV12-3 or TRBV12-4 and TRBJ1-6; D remains unclear. The V gene lost 6 bases and the J gene lost 7 bases, with 13 bases spanning the gap. This CDR3 contains 14 residues. CDR3 region: CASSAAGRNSPLHF. The CDR3 DNA reads TGTGCCAGCAGCGCCGCCGGACGGAATTCACCCCTCCACTTT.

This clonotype was seen ten or more times. At one of its ends the junction is not consistent with the germline gene, which may arise from a read error. This chain uses TRBV5-1 with TRBJ2-3; TRBD2 aligns across 7 bases. The CDR3 has 14 residues. In germline, CDR1 is SGHRS, CDR2 YFSETQ. The CDR3 nucleotides read TGTGCCAGCAGCTTGGGGGGGAGCACAGATACGCAGTATTTT. Translation: CASSLGGSTDTQYF.

This clonotype was seen ten or more times. The gene calls are TRBV12-3 or TRBV12-4 and TRBJ2-1, with TRBD2 matching 8 bases. J lost 1 base, V lost 6 bases, and 2 bases had no gene match. This CDR3 contains 14 residues. CDR3 protein: CASSSGGSYNEQFF. CDR3 in DNA: TGTGCCAGCAGCTCGGGGGGGTCCTACAATGAGCAGTTCTTC.